Sequencing of this T cell receptor (beta chain) was carried out in a study of beta chain features in type 1 diabetes. The V and J ends lost 0 bases and 4 bases respectively, with 13 bases between them. The CDR3 has 15 residues. Germline V gene data show CDR1 as SGHNT and CDR2 as YYREEE (reference sequence). The study reverse transcribed the entire isolated RNA, so it sequenced expressed TCRB transcripts. Assay used: immunoSEQ multiplex PCR; TCRdb lists only in-frame clones, some missing. The sample shows tens of thousands of clones, around 49% of them seen only once. This clone has a handful of counts. What it recognizes is unknown. General study findings and limits: Patients with Type 1 diabetes showed moderately but significantly shorter TCRB CDR3s in all four CD4+ subsets. Sequencing the cDNA could make cells with high TCR expression show up more than they should.

The TCR was taken from a man aged 25-40 years with type 1 diabetes. Sequencing was performed on central memory CD4+ T cells from blood. J is TRBJ1-1 and V is TRBV5-4; maybe TRBD1 (6 bases). The CDR3 spells CASSLGGGRRTEAFF. The CDR3 DNA follows: TGTGCCAGCAGCTTGGGCGGGGGGCGTCGCACTGAAGCTTTCTTT. Full variable domain (missing parts from reference TRBV5-4 and TRBJ1-1): ETGVTQSPTHLIKTRGQQVTLRCSSQSGHNTVSWYQQALGQGPQFIFQYYREEENGRGNFPPRFSGLQFPNYSSELNVNALELDDSALYLCASSLGGGRRTEAFFGQGTRLTVV.